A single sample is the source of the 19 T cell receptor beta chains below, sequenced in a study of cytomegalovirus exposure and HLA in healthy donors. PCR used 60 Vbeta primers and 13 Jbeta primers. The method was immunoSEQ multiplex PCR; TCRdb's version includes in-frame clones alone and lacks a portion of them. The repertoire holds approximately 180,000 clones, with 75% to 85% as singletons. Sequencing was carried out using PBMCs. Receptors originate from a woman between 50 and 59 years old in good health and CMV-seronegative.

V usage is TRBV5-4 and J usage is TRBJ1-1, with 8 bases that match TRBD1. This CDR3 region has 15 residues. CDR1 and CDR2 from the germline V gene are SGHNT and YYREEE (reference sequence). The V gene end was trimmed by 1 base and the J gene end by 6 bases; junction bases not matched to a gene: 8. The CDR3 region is CASSLYQGARAEAFF. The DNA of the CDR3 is TGTGCCAGCAGCTTGTATCAGGGGGCAAGGGCTGAAGCTTTCTTT.

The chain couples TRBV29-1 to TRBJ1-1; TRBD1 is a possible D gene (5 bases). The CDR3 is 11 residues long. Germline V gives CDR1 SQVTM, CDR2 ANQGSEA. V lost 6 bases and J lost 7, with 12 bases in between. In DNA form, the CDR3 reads TGCAGCGTAACCCAGGGAATTGAAGCTTTCTTT. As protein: CSVTQGIEAFF.

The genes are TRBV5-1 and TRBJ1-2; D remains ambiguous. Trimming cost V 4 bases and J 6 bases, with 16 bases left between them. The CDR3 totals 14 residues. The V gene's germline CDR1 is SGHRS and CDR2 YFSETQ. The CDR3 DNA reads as TGCGCCAGCAGCCGGAGGATAAAATCGGATGGCTACACCTTC. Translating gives CASSRRIKSDGYTF.

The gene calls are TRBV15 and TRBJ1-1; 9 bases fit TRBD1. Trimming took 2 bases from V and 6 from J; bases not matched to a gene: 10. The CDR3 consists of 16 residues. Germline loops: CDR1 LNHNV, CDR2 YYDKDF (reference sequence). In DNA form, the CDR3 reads TGTGCCACCAGCAGACGTGTTGGGACAGGGATTTCTGAAGCTTTCTTT. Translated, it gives CATSRRVGTGISEAFF.

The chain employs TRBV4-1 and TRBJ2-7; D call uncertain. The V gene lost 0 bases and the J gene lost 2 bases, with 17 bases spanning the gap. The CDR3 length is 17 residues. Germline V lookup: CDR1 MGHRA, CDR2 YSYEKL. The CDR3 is CASSQDDGMAGPYEQYF. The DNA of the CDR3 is TGCGCCAGCAGCCAAGATGATGGAATGGCAGGTCCCTACGAGCAGTACTTC.

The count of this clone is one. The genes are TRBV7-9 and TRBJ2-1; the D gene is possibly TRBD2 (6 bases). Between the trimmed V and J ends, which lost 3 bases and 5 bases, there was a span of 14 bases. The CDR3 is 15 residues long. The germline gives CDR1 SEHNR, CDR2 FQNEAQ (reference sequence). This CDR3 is CASSLGRGPHNEQFF. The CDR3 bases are TGTGCCAGCAGCTTGGGGCGGGGCCCCCACAATGAGCAGTTCTTC. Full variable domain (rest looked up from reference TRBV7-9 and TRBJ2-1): DTGVSQNPRHKITKRGQNVTFRCDPISEHNRLYWYRQTLGQGPEFLTYFQNEAQLEKSRLLSDRFSAERPKGSFSTLEIQRTEQGDSAMYLCASSLGRGPHNEQFFGPGTRLTVL.

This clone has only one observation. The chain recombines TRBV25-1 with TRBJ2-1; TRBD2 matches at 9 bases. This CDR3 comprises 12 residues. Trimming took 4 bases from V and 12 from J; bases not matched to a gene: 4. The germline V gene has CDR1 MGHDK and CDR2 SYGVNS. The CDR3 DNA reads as TGTGCCAGCAGTGGTAGCGGGGGCCCGCAGTTCTTC. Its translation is CASSGSGGPQFF.

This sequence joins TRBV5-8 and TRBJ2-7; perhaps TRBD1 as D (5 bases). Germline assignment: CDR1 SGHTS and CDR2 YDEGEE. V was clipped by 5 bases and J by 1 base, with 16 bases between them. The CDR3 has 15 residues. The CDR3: CASRPVAKGSYEQYF. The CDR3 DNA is TGTGCCAGCAGGCCAGTTGCTAAGGGGTCCTACGAGCAGTACTTC.

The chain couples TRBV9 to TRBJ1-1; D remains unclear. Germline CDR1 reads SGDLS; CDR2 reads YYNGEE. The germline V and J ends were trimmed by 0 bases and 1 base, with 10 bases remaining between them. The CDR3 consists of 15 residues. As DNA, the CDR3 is TGTGCCAGCAGCGTAGTCGTAACCGGGAACACTGAAGCTTTCTTT. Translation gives CASSVVVTGNTEAFF.

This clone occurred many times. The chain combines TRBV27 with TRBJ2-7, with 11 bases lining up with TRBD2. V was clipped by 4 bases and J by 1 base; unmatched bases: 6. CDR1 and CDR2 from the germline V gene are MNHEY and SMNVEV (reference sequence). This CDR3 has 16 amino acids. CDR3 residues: CASSSTRLAGSYEQYF. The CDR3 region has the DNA TGTGCCAGCAGTTCCACTCGACTAGCGGGGTCCTACGAGCAGTACTTC.

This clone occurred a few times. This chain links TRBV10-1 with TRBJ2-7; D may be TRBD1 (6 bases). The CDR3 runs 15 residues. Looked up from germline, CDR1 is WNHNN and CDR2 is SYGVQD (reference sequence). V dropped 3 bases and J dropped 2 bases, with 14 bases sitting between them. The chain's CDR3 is CASSDSDRPAYEQYF. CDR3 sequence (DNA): TGCGCCAGCAGTGATTCGGACAGACCAGCCTACGAGCAGTACTTC.

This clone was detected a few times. CDR3 sequence (DNA): TGCGCCAGCAGCTTGGCACCGGGTTTTGTCACTGAAGCTTTCTTT. It codes for CASSLAPGFVTEAFF. The chain has TRBV5-1 and TRBJ1-1; D gene ambiguous. Trimming stripped 0 bases from V and 4 bases from J, with 13 bases between. CDR3 length: 15 residues. CDR1 and CDR2 from the germline V gene are SGHRS and YFSETQ.

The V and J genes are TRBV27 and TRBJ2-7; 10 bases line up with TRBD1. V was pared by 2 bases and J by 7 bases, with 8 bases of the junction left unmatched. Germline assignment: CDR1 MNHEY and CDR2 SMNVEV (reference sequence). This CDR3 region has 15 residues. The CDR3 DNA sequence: TGTGCCAGCAGTTTAGTTGGGACAGGGGTGGGGGAGCAGTACTTC. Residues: CASSLVGTGVGEQYF.

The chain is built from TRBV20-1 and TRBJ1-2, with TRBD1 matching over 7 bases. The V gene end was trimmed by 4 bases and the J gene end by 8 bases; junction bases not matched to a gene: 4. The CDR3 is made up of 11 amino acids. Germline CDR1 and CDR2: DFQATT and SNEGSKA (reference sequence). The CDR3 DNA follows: TGCAGTGCTACGACAGGGCAAGGCTACACCTTC. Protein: CSATTGQGYTF.

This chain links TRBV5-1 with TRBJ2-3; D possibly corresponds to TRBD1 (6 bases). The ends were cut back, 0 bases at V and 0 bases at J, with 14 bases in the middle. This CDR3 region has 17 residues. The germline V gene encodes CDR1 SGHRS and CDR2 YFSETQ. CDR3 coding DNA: TGCGCCAGCAGCTTGGGGACAGCCCCTTCTAGCACAGATACGCAGTATTTT. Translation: CASSLGTAPSSTDTQYF.

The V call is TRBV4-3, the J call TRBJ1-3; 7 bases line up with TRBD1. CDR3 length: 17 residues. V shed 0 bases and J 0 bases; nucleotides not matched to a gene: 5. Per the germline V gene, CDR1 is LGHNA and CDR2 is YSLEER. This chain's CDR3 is CASSQDLGQFSGNTIYF. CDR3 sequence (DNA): TGCGCCAGCAGCCAAGATTTGGGACAGTTCTCTGGAAACACCATATATTTT.

The CDR3 spells CASSFPGGETQYF. For the CDR3, the DNA is TGTGCCAGCAGCTTCCCAGGGGGCGAGACCCAGTACTTC. The J gene is TRBJ2-5, the V gene TRBV5-6; 8 nucleotides agree with TRBD1. The germline V gene has CDR1 SGHDT and CDR2 YYEEEE. This CDR3 is built from 13 residues. J was trimmed by 5 bases and V by 2 bases; bases with no gene match: 2.

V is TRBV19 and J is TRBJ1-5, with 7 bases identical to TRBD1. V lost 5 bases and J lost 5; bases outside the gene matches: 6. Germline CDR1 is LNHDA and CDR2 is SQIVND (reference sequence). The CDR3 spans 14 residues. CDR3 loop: CASSADRVDQPQHF. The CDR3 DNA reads TGTGCCAGTAGTGCAGACAGGGTAGATCAGCCCCAGCATTTT.

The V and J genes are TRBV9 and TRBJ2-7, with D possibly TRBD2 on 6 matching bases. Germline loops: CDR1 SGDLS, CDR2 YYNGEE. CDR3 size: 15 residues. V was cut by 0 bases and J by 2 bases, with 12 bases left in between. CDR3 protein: CASSVGGGAAYEQYF. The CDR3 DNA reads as TGTGCCAGCAGCGTAGGTGGAGGGGCAGCCTACGAGCAGTACTTC.